These 26 T cell receptor beta chains share one sample of origin, sequenced in a study of shared clonotypes between healthy human individuals. The protocol was immunoSEQ multiplex PCR, while the TCRdb copy is restricted to in-frame clones and leaves out a portion. The sample consists of around 500,000 clones, around three quarters of them appearing once. The sequencing sample was made of PBMCs. These receptors all come from a woman in her forties in good health. Some clones in this sample may be carry-over from other donors' samples.

The chain carries TRBV4-1 and TRBJ1-3; D is ambiguous. Trimming left V 1 base short and J 11 bases short, with 12 bases between. CDR1 and CDR2 from the germline V gene are MGHRA and YSYEKL. This CDR3 is 13 amino acids long. The CDR3 spells CASSQGFSRAIYF. CDR3 coding DNA: TGCGCCAGCAGCCAAGGTTTTTCGAGAGCCATATATTTT.

The V gene is TRBV7-8, the J gene TRBJ1-1, with D hard to call. The V end was cut by 1 base, the J end by 0 bases, with 3 bases between. The V gene's germline CDR1 is SGHVS and CDR2 FQNEAQ. The CDR3 has 13 residues. DNA of the CDR3: TGTGCCAGCAGCTTAGATTTGAACACTGAAGCTTTCTTT. The encoded protein is CASSLDLNTEAFF.

This chain uses TRBV14 with TRBJ2-7, with TRBD1 identical over 9 bases. V lost 5 bases to trimming and J lost 2 bases; unmatched junction nucleotides: 22. The CDR3 contains 20 residues. Germline-derived CDR1 and CDR2 are SGHDN and FVKESK. CDR3 coding DNA: TGTGCCAGCAGCTCGTGGACACTAGTTTCGGGACAGGGTAATCCCTACGAGCAGTACTTC. Translating it yields CASSSWTLVSGQGNPYEQYF.

Only one count was recorded for this clone. The chain recombines TRBV18 with TRBJ2-3, with 7 bases lining up with TRBD2. Trimming took 6 bases from V and 0 from J; bases not matched to a gene: 3. The CDR3 has 14 residues. Per the germline V gene, CDR1 is KGHSH and CDR2 is LQKENI. The CDR3 nucleotides read TGTGCCAGCTCGACTAGCTCTAGCACAGATACGCAGTATTTT. Its protein is CASSTSSSTDTQYF.

The chain joins TRBV15 to TRBJ1-5, with D possibly being TRBD1 (5 bases). This CDR3 region has 13 residues. Germline-derived CDR1 and CDR2 are LNHNV and YYDKDF (reference sequence). The V and J ends lost 0 bases and 11 bases respectively, with 11 bases between them. The CDR3 spells CATSRDQGLSQHF. As DNA, the CDR3 is TGTGCCACCAGCAGAGATCAGGGCTTGTCCCAGCATTTT.

The chain joins TRBV5-1 to TRBJ1-1, with D maybe TRBD1 (5 bases). The germline V gene encodes CDR1 SGHRS and CDR2 YFSETQ. The CDR3 totals 14 residues. V was trimmed by 4 bases and J by 4 bases, leaving 14 bases between them. The CDR3 region has the DNA TGCGCCAGCAGCAGGGACCTTGAGGGCACTGAAGCTTTCTTT. This translates into CASSRDLEGTEAFF.

The chain links TRBV18 to TRBJ2-7; D tentatively reads TRBD1 or TRBD2 (5 bases each). The CDR3 sequence is 17 residues long. The V end lost 0 bases, the J end lost 4 bases, and 19 bases lay between the germline ends. CDR1 and CDR2 from the germline V gene are KGHSH and LQKENI. The CDR3 reads CASSPPRLGGVLYEQYF. The CDR3, as DNA: TGTGCCAGCTCACCACCCCGCCTTGGGGGAGTGTTGTACGAGCAGTACTTC.

V usage is TRBV7-2 and J usage is TRBJ2-1, with 12 bases aligning to TRBD1. The CDR3 runs 16 residues. Germline V gene lookup returns CDR1 SGHTA and CDR2 FQGNSA. Unmatched junction bases numbered 9, after V lost 3 bases and J lost 9 bases. CDR3 protein: CASSFAGTGGLGEQFF. For the CDR3, the DNA is TGTGCCAGCAGCTTCGCCGGGACAGGGGGCTTGGGTGAGCAGTTCTTC.

This clone was counted many times. The chain joins TRBV7-9 to TRBJ2-2; D call uncertain. The CDR3 spans 12 residues. Germline V lookup: CDR1 SEHNR, CDR2 FQNEAQ (reference sequence). With 3 bases removed from V and 7 bases from J, the gap between germline ends came to 6 bases. CDR3 protein: CASSLENGELFF. The CDR3 nucleotides are TGTGCCAGCAGCTTGGAGAACGGGGAGCTGTTTTTT.

The rearrangement joins TRBV5-1 to TRBJ2-2; D perhaps matches TRBD2 (5 bases). Germline V gene lookup returns CDR1 SGHRS and CDR2 YFSETQ. The V end lost 5 bases, the J end lost 8 bases, and 13 bases lay between the germline ends. The CDR3 sequence is 13 residues long. The CDR3 DNA reads TGCGCCAGCAGGCCCACTAGTGCTGGGGAGCTGTTTTTT. Amino acid sequence: CASRPTSAGELFF.

The chain has TRBV28 and TRBJ2-2; D is perhaps TRBD1 (5 bases). The CDR3 loop spans 13 amino acids. Germline V gene data show CDR1 as MDHEN and CDR2 as SYDVKM. Trimming left V 3 bases short and J 8 bases short, with 10 bases between. CDR3 residues: CASSLNRPGELFF. The DNA of the CDR3 is TGTGCCAGCAGTTTGAACAGGCCGGGGGAGCTGTTTTTT.

This chain uses TRBV30 with TRBJ2-2; D not certain. V lost 7 bases and J lost 0, with 12 bases in between. From germline, CDR1 is GTSNPN and CDR2 SVGIG (reference sequence). This CDR3 spans 14 amino acids. As DNA, the CDR3 is TGTGCCTCACAACGGAGCTCGAACACCGGGGAGCTGTTTTTT. Translation: CASQRSSNTGELFF.

The J gene is TRBJ1-4, the V gene TRBV28; D gene unclear. Looked up from germline, CDR1 is MDHEN and CDR2 is SYDVKM. V lost 3 bases, J lost 8 bases, and 19 bases lay in between. CDR3 length: 16 amino acids. DNA for the CDR3: TGTGCCAGCAGTTTCCTGGCGGGGTCTGCTCGGGAAAAACTGTTTTTT. Its protein product is CASSFLAGSAREKLFF.

This clone was observed at least ten times. The chain has TRBV11-2 and TRBJ2-5, with 7 bases aligning to TRBD1. Trimming took 5 bases from V and 4 from J; bases not matched to a gene: 4. This CDR3 region has 13 residues. Germline CDR1 reads SGHAT; CDR2 reads FQNNGV. CDR3 sequence: CASSTTGAETQYF. The DNA of the CDR3 is TGTGCCAGCAGCACCACAGGGGCAGAGACCCAGTACTTC.

V and J are TRBV7-9 and TRBJ2-3; D perhaps matches TRBD1 (6 bases). Germline V gene data show CDR1 as SEHNR and CDR2 as FQNEAQ (reference sequence). The CDR3 has 14 amino acids. With 5 bases removed from V and 6 bases from J, the gap between germline ends came to 15 bases. The CDR3 DNA reads as TGTGCCAGCAGCCATAACAGGGCTGGGGATACGCAGTATTTT. This encodes CASSHNRAGDTQYF.

The chain uses TRBV11-2 and TRBJ2-3; D perhaps matches TRBD2 (6 bases). The CDR3 spans 15 residues. Germline V gives CDR1 SGHAT, CDR2 FQNNGV. Between the trimmed V and J ends, which lost 6 bases and 0 bases, there was a span of 13 bases. This chain's CDR3 is CASSSSEASTDTQYF. Written as DNA, the CDR3 is TGTGCCAGCAGTTCTAGCGAAGCTAGCACAGATACGCAGTATTTT.

The sample holds many counts of this clone. V usage is TRBV7-9 and J usage is TRBJ2-7; the D call may be TRBD1 or TRBD2 (5 bases each). The V end lost 0 bases, the J end lost 0 bases, and 9 bases lay between the germline ends. The length of the CDR3 is 15 residues. Germline CDR1 and CDR2: SEHNR and FQNEAQ (reference sequence). The CDR3: CASSLAGTSSYEQYF. The CDR3 DNA follows: TGTGCCAGCAGCTTAGCAGGGACGAGCTCCTACGAGCAGTACTTC.

For this clone: A read error likely explains this, since a far larger clone differs by one base. CDR3 nucleotide sequence: TGTGCCAACAGGTATCAAGATACGCAGTATTTT. It yields the protein CANRYQDTQYF. The V and J genes are TRBV2 and TRBJ2-3, with D perhaps matching TRBD1 (5 bases). The CDR3 extends over 11 amino acids. Trimming cost V 10 bases and J 5 bases, with 10 bases left between them. Germline V gene lookup returns CDR1 SNHLY and CDR2 FYNNEI.

There are a few counts of this clone. The chain is built from TRBV28 and TRBJ1-5; D is possibly TRBD1 (6 bases). The germline CDR1 and CDR2 sequences are MDHEN and SYDVKM. V dropped 2 bases and J dropped 0 bases, with 8 bases sitting between them. This CDR3 has 15 residues. CDR3 sequence reads: CASSLPGHSNQPQHF. CDR3 nucleotide sequence: TGTGCCAGCAGTTTACCGGGACATAGCAATCAGCCCCAGCATTTT.

The rearrangement uses TRBV28 and TRBJ2-3, with unresolved D. V was shortened by 7 bases and J by 0 bases, with 8 bases between the two germline ends. Germline lookup yields CDR1 MDHEN and CDR2 SYDVKM. This CDR3 has 13 residues. The CDR3 reads CASTRFSTDTQYF. DNA for the CDR3: TGTGCCAGCACCCGGTTTAGCACAGATACGCAGTATTTT. Filled out from reference TRBV28 and TRBJ2-3, the complete variable domain reads DVKVTQSSRYLVKRTGEKVFLECVQDMDHENMFWYRQDPGLGLRLIYFSYDVKMKEKGDIPEGYSVSREKKERFSLILESASTNQTSMYLCASTRFSTDTQYFGPGTRLTVL.

The rearrangement links TRBV2 to TRBJ2-1; 7 bases align to TRBD2. The CDR3 has 11 residues. Germline CDR1 reads SNHLY; CDR2 reads FYNNEI. The trim removed 7 bases at V and 9 bases at J, leaving 3 bases unmatched. Written as DNA, the CDR3 is TGTGCCAGCAATTTAGCGGGTGAGCAGTTCTTC. It yields the protein CASNLAGEQFF.

The V call is TRBV30, the J call TRBJ1-2; maybe TRBD1 (5 bases). This CDR3 has 11 amino acids. Germline V CDR1 and CDR2: GTSNPN, SVGIG (reference sequence). V lost 0 bases and J lost 8, with 7 bases in between. The CDR3 DNA reads as TGTGCCTGGAGTGTACAGGCGGGCTACACCTTC. It codes for CAWSVQAGYTF.

On this clone: The junction differs from germline at one of its ends, possibly a read error. This sample includes further DNA sequences coding for the same CDR3. This chain joins TRBV19 and TRBJ1-2; D is ambiguous. The CDR3 loop spans 13 amino acids. Germline CDR1 LNHDA, CDR2 SQIVND (reference sequence). The CDR3 DNA follows: TGTGCCAGTAGTATAGCCCTACGGACTGGGTACACCTTT. Its protein is CASSIALRTGYTF.

This chain connects TRBV5-1 to TRBJ2-3, with D unresolved. Between the trimmed V and J ends, which lost 6 bases and 6 bases, there was a span of 20 bases. The length of the CDR3 is 15 residues. From germline, CDR1 is SGHRS and CDR2 YFSETQ. The CDR3: CASTTPTGGGDTQYF. CDR3 coding DNA: TGCGCCAGCACAACACCTACCGGTGGTGGGGATACGCAGTATTTT.

The CDR3 sequence is CASSSTRSGTANTEAFF. The CDR3 coding sequence is TGTGCCAGCAGCTCTACACGATCCGGGACAGCGAACACTGAAGCTTTCTTT. The V and J genes are TRBV11-2 and TRBJ1-1, with 7 bases identical to TRBD1. Germline V CDR1 and CDR2: SGHAT, FQNNGV. The CDR3 is made up of 17 amino acids. The junction had 12 bases not matched to a gene; V was cut back by 4 bases and J by 1 base.

The J gene is TRBJ1-1, the V gene TRBV7-9, with D perhaps TRBD1 (5 bases). V shed 2 bases and J shed 11 bases, with 15 bases lying between them. This CDR3 is built from 13 residues. Looked up from germline, CDR1 is SEHNR and CDR2 is FQNEAQ (reference sequence). The DNA for the CDR3 is TGTGCCAGCAGCTTAAACCTGGGACGCGATGCTTTCTTT. Translated, it gives CASSLNLGRDAFF.